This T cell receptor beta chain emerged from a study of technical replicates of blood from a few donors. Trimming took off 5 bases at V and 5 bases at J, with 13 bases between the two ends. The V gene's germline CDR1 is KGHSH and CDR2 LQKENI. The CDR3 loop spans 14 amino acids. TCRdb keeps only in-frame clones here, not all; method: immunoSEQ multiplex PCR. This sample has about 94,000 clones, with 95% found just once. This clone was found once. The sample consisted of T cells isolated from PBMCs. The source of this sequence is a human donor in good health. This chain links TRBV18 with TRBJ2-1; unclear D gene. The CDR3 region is CASSGPLENNEQFF. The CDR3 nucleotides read TGTGCCAGCTCAGGTCCCCTTGAGAACAATGAGCAGTTCTTC.